The entry below gives a single T cell receptor beta chain sequence along with its context. Its antigen is unidentified. Doses given second, at about 4 or about 12 weeks, were pooled. The data originate from a study of T cell responses to AZD1222 COVID-19 vaccine. Study results and caveats: Repertoires were obtained solely post-peak T cell response.

Here immunoSEQ multiplex PCR was the method, and the copy in TCRdb shows in-frame clones only, minus some. Of 90,000 to 130,000 clones listed, 70% to 90% are singletons. The germline V gene has CDR1 KGHDR and CDR2 SFDVKD. V was pared by 4 bases and J by 6 bases, with 14 bases of the junction left unmatched. CDR3 size: 18 residues. The specimen comprised peripheral blood, sampled 28 days after the second AZD1222 dose. This sequence was found in an adult who received the AZD1222 COVID-19 vaccine. This rearrangement joins TRBV24-1 to TRBJ2-2, with 9 bases aligning to TRBD1. This CDR3 reads CATSDQQGTGTNPGELFF. Here the CDR3 DNA reads TGTGCCACCAGTGACCAACAGGGGACAGGGACTAACCCCGGGGAGCTGTTTTTT.